This T cell receptor (beta chain) was captured by sequencing in a study of blood T cell repertoires in COVID-19. Whole-study context: Acute-phase and convalescent COVID-19 samples originated in the United States, Italy and Spain. T cells, B-cell-depleted T cells, or PBMCs provided the cDNA or gDNA that served as material.

Germline V gene lookup returns CDR1 GTSNPN and CDR2 SVGIG (reference sequence). The CDR3 runs to 13 residues. Between the trimmed V and J ends, which lost 0 bases and 6 bases, there was a span of 12 bases. In the authors' methods: Estimated nucleated cell counts came from reference gene primer amplification. Measured with immunoSEQ multiplex PCR; TCRdb has only the in-frame clones, and not every one. That table gives V, J and clone size, and the DNA gave D and trimming. Of tens of thousands of clones listed, roughly nine tenths were seen once; the top ten hold roughly 21%. The sample taken for sequencing was peripheral blood. The J gene is TRBJ2-7, the V gene TRBV30; D possibly corresponds to TRBD1 (5 bases). This clonotype originated in a woman of 80 years or more with COVID-19, enrolled during active disease. This chain's CDR3 is CAWSVIQAGEQYF. Written as DNA, the CDR3 is TGTGCCTGGAGTGTAATACAGGCCGGCGAGCAGTACTTC. The variable domain in full, with the rest retrieved from reference TRBV30 and TRBJ2-7, is SQTIHQWPATLVQPVGSPLSLECTVEGTSNPNLYWYRQAAGRGLQLLFYSVGIGQISSEVPQNLSASRPQDRQFILSSKKLLLSDSGFYLCAWSVIQAGEQYFGPGTRLTVT.